One sample yielded the 29 T cell receptor beta chains listed below, sequenced in a study of blood T cells in healthy people across ages. The use of a sample-barcoded 5' primer and a J-beta primer mix characterized a second PCR of roughly 6 to 11 cycles. TCRdb recomputed calls from the 5' RACE reads with MiXCR, one row per CDR3 protein. This table has 1.8 million or so distinct CDR3 sequences, about 39% appearing once. Input material: blood. The receptors originated from a human donor in good health.

The rearrangement links TRBV12-3 or TRBV12-4 to TRBJ1-2; 7 nucleotides agree with TRBD1. This CDR3 spans 20 amino acids. Trimming cost V 2 bases and J 2 bases; bases outside gene matches: 20. CDR3 sequence (DNA): TGTGCCAGCAGTTTATTTCCGGAGGACAGGAGGGAATCCTCCAACTATGGCTACACCTTC. Its translation: CASSLFPEDRRESSNYGYTF.

This clonotype was detected once. The chain combines TRBV29-1 with TRBJ2-1, with 7 bases that match TRBD2. The V segment lost 1 base and the J segment 8 bases; nucleotides outside the gene matches: 5. Germline assignment: CDR1 SQVTM and CDR2 ANQGSEA. This CDR3 is 13 amino acids long. CDR3 bases: TGCAGCGTTGAAGGACTAGCAACCGATGAGCAGTTCTTC. Translation: CSVEGLATDEQFF.

V is TRBV7-2 and J is TRBJ2-3; no firm D call. Germline CDR1 and CDR2: SGHTA and FQGNSA. Deletions cut 1 base from V and 5 bases from J, with 13 bases between. There are 15 residues in the CDR3. The CDR3 DNA reads TGTGCCAGCAGCTTAGGGGGTCATATAGGAGATACGCAGTATTTT. Protein: CASSLGGHIGDTQYF.

The V and J genes are TRBV7-8 and TRBJ2-7; perhaps D is TRBD1 or TRBD2 (5 bases each). V was trimmed by 7 bases and J by 2 bases, leaving 12 bases between them. CDR1 is SGHVS, CDR2 FQNEAQ, per germline. The CDR3 has 13 residues. CDR3: CASTWDGPYEQYF. The DNA of the CDR3 is TGTGCCAGCACCTGGGACGGACCCTACGAGCAGTACTTC.

This clonotype has more than one count but fewer than ten. The chain is built from TRBV20-1 and TRBJ2-1; D gene unclear. Germline CDR1 is DFQATT and CDR2 is SNEGSKA (reference sequence). The CDR3 sequence is 11 residues long. V dropped 0 bases and J dropped 5 bases, with 2 bases sitting between them. The CDR3, as DNA: TGCAGTGCTAGAGATCACAATGAGCAGTTCTTC. The encoded protein is CSARDHNEQFF.

Comments on this clonotype: This could be a read error, since a much larger clone is one nucleotide away. V and J are TRBV15 and TRBJ1-2; tentative D call: TRBD1 (6 bases). CDR1 is LNHNV and CDR2 is YYDKDF in the germline V gene (reference sequence). The CDR3 consists of 14 residues. The CDR3 coding sequence is TGTGCCACCGGCAGAGATTCGCAGGGGTACGGCTACACCTTC. Amino acids: CATGRDSQGYGYTF.

This clonotype was detected once. The chain is built from TRBV7-2 and TRBJ2-5, with 8 bases that match TRBD2. The J call may be mistaken, given a closer DNA end match to TRBJ2-1. The CDR3 consists of 18 residues. Germline lookup yields CDR1 SGHTA and CDR2 FQGNSA. Here the CDR3 DNA reads TGTGCCAGCAGCTTAGCGGAGGTAGCGGGGTTGTACCAAGAGACCCAGTTCTTC. Translation: CASSLAEVAGLYQETQFF.

This clonotype was detected a few times. The rearrangement links TRBV10-3 to TRBJ2-1; TRBD2 matches 9 bases. The trim removed 3 bases at V and 8 bases at J, leaving 8 bases unmatched. The CDR3 length is 15 residues. The germline V gene encodes CDR1 ENHRY and CDR2 SYGVKD. CDR3 region: CAISETGGGVDEQFF. Written as DNA, the CDR3 is TGTGCCATCAGTGAAACGGGCGGGGGGGTCGATGAGCAGTTCTTC.

V is TRBV29-1 and J is TRBJ2-7; 8 bases map to TRBD1. Germline loops: CDR1 SQVTM, CDR2 ANQGSEA. This CDR3 comprises 12 residues. With V trimmed by 3 bases and J by 8 bases, 6 bases remained unmatched. CDR3 protein: CSVDGTGGKQYF. Here the CDR3 DNA reads TGCAGCGTTGATGGGACAGGTGGCAAGCAGTACTTC.

This chain joins TRBV20-1 and TRBJ2-7, with D perhaps matching TRBD1 (5 bases). Trimming removed 3 bases from V and 2 bases from J, with 11 bases in between. This CDR3 spans 13 amino acids. The germline V gene encodes CDR1 DFQATT and CDR2 SNEGSKA (reference sequence). The chain's CDR3 is CSASTDTTYEQYF. CDR3 DNA sequence: TGCAGTGCTAGTACGGACACGACCTACGAGCAGTACTTC.

V is TRBV7-2 and J is TRBJ2-1; 9 bases fit TRBD1. Germline loops: CDR1 SGHTA, CDR2 FQGNSA. The CDR3 totals 14 residues. V shed 5 bases, J shed 9 bases, and the junction held 8 bases outside the gene matches. The chain's CDR3 is CASSRRTGVSEQFF. The CDR3 DNA reads TGTGCCAGCAGCAGACGGACAGGGGTTAGTGAGCAGTTCTTC.

The chain recombines TRBV19 with TRBJ1-5; D is ambiguous. The CDR3 has 14 residues. V lost 4 bases, J lost 6 bases, and 13 bases lay in between. Germline V lookup: CDR1 LNHDA, CDR2 SQIVND (reference sequence). Here the CDR3 reads CASSSLPSGQPQHF. CDR3 sequence (DNA): TGTGCCAGTAGTAGTCTTCCGAGTGGTCAGCCCCAGCATTTT.

This clonotype was recorded once. One end of the junction varies from germline; a read error may be responsible. This chain links TRBV24-1 with TRBJ2-7; D not certain. Germline lookup yields CDR1 KGHDR and CDR2 SFDVKD. The CDR3 loop spans 11 amino acids. CDR3 protein: CTTSDGYEQYF. The CDR3 nucleotides read TGTACCACCTCGGACGGCTACGAGCAGTACTTC.

CDR3 protein: CASSFNLAGSTDTQYF. The CDR3 region has the DNA TGTGCCAGCAGCTTTAACCTAGCGGGTTCCACAGATACGCAGTATTTT. The chain couples TRBV7-2 to TRBJ2-3, with 8 positions matching TRBD2. V dropped 3 bases and J dropped 2; count of bases not matched to a gene: 7. Germline V gene sequence: CDR1 SGHTA, CDR2 FQGNSA. The CDR3 has 16 residues.

V is TRBV5-4 and J is TRBJ2-3; TRBD1 is a possible D gene (7 bases). CDR3 length: 15 amino acids. Trimming left V 7 bases short and J 4 bases short, with 19 bases between. CDR1 SGHNT and CDR2 YYREEE come from the germline V gene (reference sequence). CDR3 DNA sequence: TGTGCCAGCGCTTCCCAGGGGGGTCGCCCAGATACGCAGTATTTT. It translates to CASASQGGRPDTQYF. The full variable domain, in which reference TRBV5-4 and TRBJ2-3 provide the parts outside the CDR3, is ETGVTQSPTHLIKTRGQQVTLRCSSQSGHNTVSWYQQALGQGPQFIFQYYREEENGRGNFPPRFSGLQFPNYSSELNVNALELDDSALYLCASASQGGRPDTQYFGPGTRLTVL.

This clonotype occurred a few times. The V call is TRBV7-2, the J call TRBJ2-7, with D unclear. CDR1 SGHTA and CDR2 FQGNSA come from the germline V gene. The V end was cut by 5 bases, the J end by 7 bases, with 24 bases between. The CDR3 covers 16 residues. The CDR3 region has the DNA TGTGCCAGCAGCGTATCCTCCGGCCCTCGTCGAGGAGAGCAGTACTTC. Translated: CASSVSSGPRRGEQYF.

This clonotype occurred a few times. J is TRBJ2-5 and V is TRBV7-8; a possible D gene is TRBD1 (6 bases). V lost 5 bases and J lost 7, with 23 bases in between. The germline V gene encodes CDR1 SGHVS and CDR2 FQNEAQ. This CDR3 comprises 16 residues. CDR3 residues: CASSTVRDTRTGTQYF. DNA of the CDR3: TGTGCCAGCAGCACTGTTCGGGACACCCGGACCGGGACCCAGTACTTC.

CDR3 region: CASSPHRTGGNEAFF. In nucleotides, the CDR3 is TGTGCCAGCAGCCCACATCGGACAGGGGGCAACGAAGCTTTCTTT. The V and J genes are TRBV14 and TRBJ1-1, with 11 bases lining up with TRBD1. This CDR3 is 15 amino acids long. V dropped 4 bases and J dropped 8; count of bases not matched to a gene: 9. CDR1 and CDR2 (germline): SGHDN, FVKESK.

This clonotype has a handful of counts. The chain is built from TRBV5-5 and TRBJ2-4, with a weak D call TRBD2 (5 bases). Germline lookup yields CDR1 SGHKS and CDR2 YYEKEE (reference sequence). V lost 6 bases and J 6 bases, leaving 10 bases between the germline ends. The CDR3 length is 12 residues. CDR3 DNA sequence: TGTGCCAGCAACTCCGAGGGAAACATTCAGTACTTC. Its translation is CASNSEGNIQYF.

The CDR3 region is CASSSLWLSSYEQYF. CDR3 DNA: TGTGCCAGCAGCTCTCTCTGGCTGAGCTCCTACGAGCAGTACTTC. The rearrangement joins TRBV7-3 to TRBJ2-7; D remains unclear. This CDR3 has 15 residues. Per germline, CDR1 SGHTA and CDR2 FQGTGA. V gave up 4 bases and J gave up 0 bases, with 13 bases separating them.

This clonotype has only one observation. This chain joins TRBV29-1 and TRBJ2-3, with 9 bases lining up with TRBD2. This CDR3 spans 16 amino acids. V gave up 4 bases and J gave up 0 bases; unmatched junction bases: 8. Germline assignment: CDR1 SQVTM and CDR2 ANQGSEA. Here the CDR3 DNA reads TGCAGCGTTGTTCGGGGCGGGGGGGGCAGCACAGATACGCAGTATTTT. Protein: CSVVRGGGGSTDTQYF.

The gene calls are TRBV7-2 and TRBJ2-2; no clear D. V gave up 3 bases and J gave up 3 bases, with 8 bases separating them. The CDR3 consists of 14 residues. Germline lookup yields CDR1 SGHTA and CDR2 FQGNSA. The CDR3 DNA reads as TGTGCCAGCAGCTTCTCGGTGGACACCGGGGAGCTGTTTTTT. Translating it yields CASSFSVDTGELFF.

Concerning this clonotype: An end of the junction does not agree with germline; a read error may underlie this. The chain uses TRBV7-8 and TRBJ1-4, with D possibly TRBD1 on 6 matching bases. The CDR3 is 16 amino acids. Germline V gene lookup returns CDR1 SGHVS and CDR2 FQNEAQ. The CDR3 nucleotides are TGTGCCGGCAGCTCCAGACGGACAGCAACTAATGAAAAACTGTTTTTT. Its translation: CAGSSRRTATNEKLFF.

This chain connects TRBV7-9 to TRBJ2-1, with unresolved D. The CDR3 is 16 amino acids. The V end was cut by 3 bases, the J end by 1 base, with 13 bases between. CDR1 SEHNR and CDR2 FQNEAQ come from the germline V gene (reference sequence). The CDR3 sequence is CASSFQGLGSYNEQFF. CDR3 coding DNA: TGTGCCAGCAGCTTTCAAGGGCTTGGGTCCTACAATGAGCAGTTCTTC.

This rearrangement joins TRBV7-3 to TRBJ2-1, with unresolved D. Looked up from germline, CDR1 is SGHTA and CDR2 is FQGTGA. The CDR3 totals 14 residues. The germline V and J ends were trimmed by 8 bases and 6 bases, with 17 bases remaining between them. CDR3 sequence reads: CASGDDGYINEQFF. CDR3 in DNA: TGTGCCAGCGGTGATGACGGTTACATCAATGAGCAGTTCTTC.

This chain joins TRBV29-1 and TRBJ1-1; D perhaps matches TRBD1 (5 bases). Trimming cost V 7 bases and J 3 bases, with 15 bases left between them. This CDR3 spans 13 amino acids. CDR1 SQVTM and CDR2 ANQGSEA come from the germline V gene. CDR3 sequence (DNA): TGCAGCGCCGGGCGGGGACTGGACACTGAAGCTTTCTTT. Protein product: CSAGRGLDTEAFF.

This clonotype was observed a handful of times. The rearrangement joins TRBV3-1 to TRBJ2-7; D is undetermined. The DNA end lines up better with TRBJ2-5; the J call may be wrong. Per germline, CDR1 LGHDT and CDR2 YNNKEL (reference sequence). The CDR3 covers 12 residues. The CDR3 is CASRKETQTQYF. As DNA, the CDR3 is TGTGCCAGCAGAAAAGAGACACAGACCCAGTACTTC.

J is TRBJ2-1 and V is TRBV29-1; weak D call: TRBD1 (6 bases). Germline lookup yields CDR1 SQVTM and CDR2 ANQGSEA. Trimming left V 4 bases short and J 10 bases short, with 29 bases between. The CDR3 runs to 17 residues. CDR3 sequence: CSVVTVFDRLSSYEQFF. CDR3 in DNA: TGCAGCGTTGTAACCGTTTTCGACAGGCTAAGCTCCTACGAGCAGTTCTTC.

This rearrangement joins TRBV11-3 to TRBJ1-1; the D gene is possibly TRBD1 (5 bases). The V end was cut by 6 bases, the J end by 1 base, with 15 bases between. Germline V gives CDR1 SGHNT, CDR2 YENEEA. The length of the CDR3 is 15 residues. The CDR3 DNA is TGTGCCAGCAGGAAAGAGTGGAGGGGGAACACTGAAGCTTTCTTT. Translating it yields CASRKEWRGNTEAFF.